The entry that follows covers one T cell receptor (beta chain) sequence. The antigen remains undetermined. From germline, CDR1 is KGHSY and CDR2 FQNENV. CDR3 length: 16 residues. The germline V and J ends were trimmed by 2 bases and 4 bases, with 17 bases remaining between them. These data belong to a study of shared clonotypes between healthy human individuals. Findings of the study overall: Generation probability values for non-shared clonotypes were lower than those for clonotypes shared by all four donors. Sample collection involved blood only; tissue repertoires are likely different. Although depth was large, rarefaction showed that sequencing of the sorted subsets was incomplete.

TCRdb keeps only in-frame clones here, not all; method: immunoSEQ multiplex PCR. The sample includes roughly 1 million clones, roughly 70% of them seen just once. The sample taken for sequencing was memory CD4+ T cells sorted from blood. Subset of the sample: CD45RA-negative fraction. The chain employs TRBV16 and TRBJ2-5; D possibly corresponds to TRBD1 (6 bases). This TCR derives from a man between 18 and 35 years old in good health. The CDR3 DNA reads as TGTGCCAGCAGCCAACCCACAGGGCGTTTCGGAGAGACCCAGTACTTC. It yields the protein CASSQPTGRFGETQYF.